This T cell receptor beta chain was sequenced during a study of T cell responses to AZD1222 COVID-19 vaccine (dated by TCRdb to the early 2020s). About the investigation overall: AZD1222 recipients with second doses at about 4 weeks or about 12 weeks were pooled, because spike-specific TCR depth and breadth did not differ between schedules. Trial participants were enrolled by age into 18-55, 56-69 and 70-plus year subgroups, with about 150, 27 and 61 TCR-sequenced participants respectively. TCR sequencing covered 233 trial participants: around 210 given two doses of AZD1222 and about 26 given two doses of MenACWY control vaccine. The investigation overall reported the following: Because no day 14 peak-response samples were available, repertoires were characterized only after the peak T cell response. After two AZD1222 doses, spike-specific TCR breadth and depth were significantly higher than at day 0 and than in MenACWY recipients. The 56-69-year group was small, and its depth increase did not reach significance, likely because of low power. Only six AZD1222 recipients were SARS-CoV-2 seropositive at baseline, limiting conclusions about previously exposed vaccinees. Participants were mostly white British, with more females than males. The authors suggested clonal diversity may have been underestimated. Vaccine-associated CD4 TCRs spanned the whole spike protein, with dominant responses in regions 160-218 and 743-854. Nearly half of unique spike-specific TCRs reportedly recognized epitopes outside regions mutated in the B.1.351 and B.1.1.7 variants.

The CDR3 regions of human TCRbeta chains were subjected to immunosequencing. In the source study's methods: Repertoire TCRs were checked for matches against a reference library of SARS-CoV-2-specific TCRs that had been generated using the MIRA antigen-specificity platform. Breadth was defined as the fraction of unique TCRs that were SARS-CoV-2-associated. Depth was defined as the fraction of total T cells that were SARS-CoV-2-associated. Using the MIRA data, every spike-specific TCR was mapped to the spike region that the TCR reacted to and assigned to either a CD4 or a CD8 class. Log10-transformed breadth and depth values were compared by one-way ANOVA with Sidak's multiple comparisons tests. In TCRdb, the immuneACCESS table is reduced to in-frame sequences with V and J assigned. These tables do not hold every clone; where another copy was compared, an unresolved V gene accounts for under half, and the others remain unexplained. The V and J calls and the clone size are those of that table, but D and trimming were determined from the DNA. This sample holds about 130,000 clones; under 90% were observed only once. Of the sample, approximately 6.8% falls within the top ten clones.

This clone was counted a few times. Its specific antigen is unknown. The input lacks base qualities; no much larger clone sits a single base away. The germline V gene supplies CDR1 SNHLY and CDR2 FYNNEI. Trimming costs V 6 bases and J 0 bases, and their ends lie 11 bases apart. Measured from the cysteine to the phenylalanine, the CDR3 is 15 residues long. The entry retains the CDR3 DNA only, 45 bases that are in frame from base 1. The time point tag for this specimen amounts to: baseline before first vaccination. Samples from vaccinated people were obtained from the UK trials COV001 and COV002, which included a single-blind randomized controlled phase 2/3 trial of AZD1222 (ChAdOx1 nCoV-19) in healthy adults. Trial participant PBMC samples were collected at day 0 and day 28 after the second dose for TCRbeta chain sequencing.

The sequence links TRBV2 to TRBJ2-2; tentative D gene TRBD1, with 6 bases matching. This receptor was obtained from an adult in good health. Sequenced here: peripheral blood, sampled on day 0 of AZD1222 vaccination. The CDR3 region: CASRGAATNTGELFF. The sequenced DNA is TGTGCCAGCAGGGGGGCTGCGACGAACACCGGGGAGCTGTTTTTT.